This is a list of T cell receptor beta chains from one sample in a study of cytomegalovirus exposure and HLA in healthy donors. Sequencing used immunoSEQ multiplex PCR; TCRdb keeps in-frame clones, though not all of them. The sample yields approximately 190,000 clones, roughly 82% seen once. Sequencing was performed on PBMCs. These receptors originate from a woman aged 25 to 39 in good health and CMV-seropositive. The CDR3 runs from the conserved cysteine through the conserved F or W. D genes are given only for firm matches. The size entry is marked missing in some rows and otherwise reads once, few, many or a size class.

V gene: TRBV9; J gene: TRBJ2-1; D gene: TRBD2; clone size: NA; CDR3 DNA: TGTGCCAGCAGCGGCAATAGCGGGAGAGGTCTGGATGAGCAGTTCTTC; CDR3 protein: CASSGNSGRGLDEQFF
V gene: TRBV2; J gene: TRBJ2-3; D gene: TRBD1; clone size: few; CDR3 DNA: TGTGCCAGCAGCGTCCGACAGGGTTGGGTGGATTTT; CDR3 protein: CASSVRQGWVDF
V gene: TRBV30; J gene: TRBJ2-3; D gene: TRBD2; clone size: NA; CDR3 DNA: TGTGCCTGGAGTACTTTAGCGGGAGATACGCAGTATTTT; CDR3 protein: CAWSTLAGDTQYF
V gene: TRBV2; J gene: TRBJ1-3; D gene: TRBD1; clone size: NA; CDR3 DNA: TGTGCCAGCAGTGAGGACAGGCTTGACACCATATATTTT; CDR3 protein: CASSEDRLDTIYF
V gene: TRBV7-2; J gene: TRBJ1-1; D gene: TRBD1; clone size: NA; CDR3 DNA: TGTGCGTCCCGACAGGGGGCTGACACTGAAGCTTTCTTT; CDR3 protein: CASRQGADTEAFF
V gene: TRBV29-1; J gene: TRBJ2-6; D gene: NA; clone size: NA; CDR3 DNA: TGCAGCGTCCCGGGTGGCTCTGGGGCCAACGTCCTGACTTTC; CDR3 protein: CSVPGGSGANVLTF
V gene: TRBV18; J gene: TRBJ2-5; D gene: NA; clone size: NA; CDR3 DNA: TGTGCCAGCTCACTGGCGACAGGTGAAGAGACCCAGTACTTC; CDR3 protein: CASSLATGEETQYF
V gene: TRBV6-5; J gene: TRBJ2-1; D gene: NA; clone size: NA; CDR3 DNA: TGTGCCAGCAGTACCCCAGGGGTGGGTGAGCAGTTCTTC; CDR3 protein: CASSTPGVGEQFF
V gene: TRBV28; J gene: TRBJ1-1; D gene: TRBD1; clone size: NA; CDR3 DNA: TGTGCCAGCAGTGCACACCGCGGGGGACTGACAGGGGGCACTGAAGCTTTCTTT; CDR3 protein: CASSAHRGGLTGGTEAFF
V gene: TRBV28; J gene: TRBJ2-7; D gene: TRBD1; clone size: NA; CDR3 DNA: TGTGCCAGCAGTCAAGGGACAGGAACCTACGAGCAGTACTTC; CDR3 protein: CASSQGTGTYEQYF
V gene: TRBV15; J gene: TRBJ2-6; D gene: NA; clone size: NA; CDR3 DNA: TGTGCCACCAGCGGAACAGGTGTCTCTGGGGCCAACGTCCTGACTTTC; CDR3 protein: CATSGTGVSGANVLTF
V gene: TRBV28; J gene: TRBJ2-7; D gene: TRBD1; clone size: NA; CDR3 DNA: TGTGCCAGCAGTTTATACGGCAGGGGGATTATCGACGAGCAGTACTTC; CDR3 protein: CASSLYGRGIIDEQYF
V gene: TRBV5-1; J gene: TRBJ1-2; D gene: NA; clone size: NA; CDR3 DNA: TGCGCCAGCAGCCCGAGGATTACGGGTTCTAACTATGGCTACACCTTC; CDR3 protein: CASSPRITGSNYGYTF
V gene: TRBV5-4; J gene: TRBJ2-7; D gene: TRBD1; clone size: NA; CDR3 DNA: TGTGCCAGCAGCTCACAGGGGGCTTTCTACGAGCAGTACTTC; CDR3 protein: CASSSQGAFYEQYF
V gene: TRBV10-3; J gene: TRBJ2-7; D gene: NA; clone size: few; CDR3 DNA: TGTGCCATCAGTGCAGAGGGTGGCGAGCAGTACTTC; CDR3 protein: CAISAEGGEQYF
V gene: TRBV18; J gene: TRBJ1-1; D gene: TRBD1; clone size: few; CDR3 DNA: TGTGCCAGCTCAGGAGGGACAGGCGCTGAAGCTTTCTTT; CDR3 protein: CASSGGTGAEAFF
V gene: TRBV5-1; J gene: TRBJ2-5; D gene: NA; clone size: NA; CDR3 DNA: TGCGCCAGCAGCGTAATATCAGGGCAAGAGACCCAGTACTTC; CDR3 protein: CASSVISGQETQYF
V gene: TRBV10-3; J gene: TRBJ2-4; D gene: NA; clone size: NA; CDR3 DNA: TGTGCCACCGGTAACGGGGGCATTCAGTACTTC; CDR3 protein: CATGNGGIQYF
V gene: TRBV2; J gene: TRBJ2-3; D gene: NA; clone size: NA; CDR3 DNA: TGTGCCAGCACCACCAGCCGTTGGGGAGATCCTCAGAGCGGGTCCGTCACAGATACGCAGTATTTT; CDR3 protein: CASTTSRWGDPQSGSVTDTQYF
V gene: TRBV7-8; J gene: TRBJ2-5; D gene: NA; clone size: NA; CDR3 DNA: TGTGCCAGCAGCCGTGGCAGGGAAGAGACCCAGTACTTC; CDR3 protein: CASSRGREETQYF
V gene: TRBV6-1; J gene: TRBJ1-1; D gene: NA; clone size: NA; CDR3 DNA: TGTGCCAGCAGTGACCAGGGGCTGGTGAAGAACACTGAAGCTTTCTTT; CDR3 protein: CASSDQGLVKNTEAFF
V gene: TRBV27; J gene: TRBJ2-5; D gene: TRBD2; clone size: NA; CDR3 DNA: TGTGCCAGCAGTCCAGGGACTAGCGGGGGGAGAGGGACCCAGTACTTC; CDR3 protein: CASSPGTSGGRGTQYF
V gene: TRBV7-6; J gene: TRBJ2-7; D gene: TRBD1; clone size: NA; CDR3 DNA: TGTGCCAGCAGCGACGGGACAGATAGCTACGAGCAGTACTTC; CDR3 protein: CASSDGTDSYEQYF
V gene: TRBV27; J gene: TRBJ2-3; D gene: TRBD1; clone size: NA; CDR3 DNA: TGTGCCAGCAGTTTCCGGACAGGGAGAGATACGCAGTATTTT; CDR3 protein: CASSFRTGRDTQYF
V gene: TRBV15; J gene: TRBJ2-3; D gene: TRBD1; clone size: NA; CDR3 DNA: TGTGCCACCAGCAGAAGATCCTCAGGGGGAGGCACAGATACGCAGTATTTT; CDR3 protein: CATSRRSSGGGTDTQYF
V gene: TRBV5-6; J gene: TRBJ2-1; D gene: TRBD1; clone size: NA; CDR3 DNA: TGTGCCAGCAGCTTTGTCGCGACAGGGGCTTACAATGAGCAGTTCTTC; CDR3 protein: CASSFVATGAYNEQFF
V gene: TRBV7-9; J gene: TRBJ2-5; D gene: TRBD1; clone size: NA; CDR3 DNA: TGTGCCAGCAGCTTAGTCTCGGAACAGGGGACGTTAGAGACCCAGTACTTC; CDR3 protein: CASSLVSEQGTLETQYF
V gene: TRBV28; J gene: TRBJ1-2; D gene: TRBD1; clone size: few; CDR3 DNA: TGTGCCAGCATGGGGACAGCTAACTATGGCTACACCTTC; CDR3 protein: CASMGTANYGYTF
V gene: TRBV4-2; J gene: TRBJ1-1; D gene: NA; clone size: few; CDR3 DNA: TGTGCCAGCAGCCAAGTTCAGGGTGAAGCTTTCTTT; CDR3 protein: CASSQVQGEAFF
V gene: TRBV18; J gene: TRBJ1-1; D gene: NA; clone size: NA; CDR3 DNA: TGTGCCAGCTCCCCAACAGCGGAGATGAACACTGAAGCTTTCTTT; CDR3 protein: CASSPTAEMNTEAFF
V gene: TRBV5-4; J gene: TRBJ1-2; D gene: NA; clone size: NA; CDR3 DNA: TGTGCCAGCACCTCGACGCGGGGGGTCAGATCTAACTATGGCTACACCTTC; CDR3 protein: CASTSTRGVRSNYGYTF
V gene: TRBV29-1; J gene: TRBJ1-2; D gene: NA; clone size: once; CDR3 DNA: TGCAGCGTTGGGGCACAGGGATCAAACTATGGCTACACCTTC; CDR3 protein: CSVGAQGSNYGYTF
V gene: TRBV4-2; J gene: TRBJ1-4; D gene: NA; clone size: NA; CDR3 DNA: TGTGCCAGCAGCCAAAATGGGCAGAATGAAAAACTGTTTTTT; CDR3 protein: CASSQNGQNEKLFF
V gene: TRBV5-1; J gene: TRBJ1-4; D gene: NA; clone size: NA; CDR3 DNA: TGCGCCAGCAGCACGGGACAAGATTTCGAAAAACTGTTTTTT; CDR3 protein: CASSTGQDFEKLFF
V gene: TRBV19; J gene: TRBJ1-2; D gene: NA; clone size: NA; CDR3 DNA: TGTGCCAGTGGTCGACTGACAGCTAACTATGGCTACACCTTC; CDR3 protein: CASGRLTANYGYTF
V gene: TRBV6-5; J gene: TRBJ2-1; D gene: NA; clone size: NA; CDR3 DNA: TGTGCCAGCAGTTACTCGCTAGTATATGAGCAGTTCTTC; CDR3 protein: CASSYSLVYEQFF
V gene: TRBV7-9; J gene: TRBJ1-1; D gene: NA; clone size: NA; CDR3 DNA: TGTGCCAGCAGCTTCCCCGGGGGTTCTGAAGCTTTCTTT; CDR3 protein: CASSFPGGSEAFF
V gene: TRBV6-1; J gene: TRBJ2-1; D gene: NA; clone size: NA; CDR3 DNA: TGTGCCAGCAGTGCGGTCTCCTACAATGAGCAGTTCTTC; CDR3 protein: CASSAVSYNEQFF
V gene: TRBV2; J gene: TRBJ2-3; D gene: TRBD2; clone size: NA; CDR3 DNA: TGTGCCAGCAGTGAAGGGACTAGCGGGAGGGATACGCAGTATTTT; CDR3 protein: CASSEGTSGRDTQYF
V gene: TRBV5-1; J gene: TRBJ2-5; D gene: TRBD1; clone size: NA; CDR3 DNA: TGCGCCAGCAGCTTGGGGACAGGGGGCGCAGAGACCCAGTACTTC; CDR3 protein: CASSLGTGGAETQYF
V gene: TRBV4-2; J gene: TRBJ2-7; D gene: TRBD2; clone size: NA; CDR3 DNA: TGTGCCAGCAGCCAAGACCCACGGACTAGCGCCTCCTACGAGCAGTACTTC; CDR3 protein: CASSQDPRTSASYEQYF
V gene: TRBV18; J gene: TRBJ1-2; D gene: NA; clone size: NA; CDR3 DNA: TGTGCCAGCTCACCTTTTGGAGGGGACTATGGCTACACCTTC; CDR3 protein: CASSPFGGDYGYTF
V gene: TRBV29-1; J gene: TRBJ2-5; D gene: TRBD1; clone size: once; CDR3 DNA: TGCAGCATATCATCAGGGGGCTGGGAGACCCAGTACTTC; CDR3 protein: CSISSGGWETQYF
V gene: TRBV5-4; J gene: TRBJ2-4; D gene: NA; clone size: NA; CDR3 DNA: TGTGCCAGCAGCTTGTGGGCGGCCAAAAACATTCAGTACTTC; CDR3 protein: CASSLWAAKNIQYF
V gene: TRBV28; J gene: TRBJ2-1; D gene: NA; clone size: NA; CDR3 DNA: TGTGCCAGCAGTTTTTCGCCAGGGCGCTCCTACAATGAGCAGTTCTTC; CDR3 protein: CASSFSPGRSYNEQFF
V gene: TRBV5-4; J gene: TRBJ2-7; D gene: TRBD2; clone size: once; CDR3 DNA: TGTGCCAGCAGCTCGATGGACCGGGACTACACTACCTACGAGCAGTACTTC; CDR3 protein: CASSSMDRDYTTYEQYF
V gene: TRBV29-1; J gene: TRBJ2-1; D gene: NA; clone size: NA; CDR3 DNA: TGCAGCGTTGAAGATCGATCGCCCAGCTCCTACAATGAGCAGTTCTTC; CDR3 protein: CSVEDRSPSSYNEQFF
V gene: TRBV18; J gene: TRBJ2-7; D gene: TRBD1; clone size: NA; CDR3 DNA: TGTGCCAGCTCACCCACGGGACAGGGCCATCTCTGGCACTTC; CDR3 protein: CASSPTGQGHLWHF